This TCR beta chain was recovered during a study of T-cell memory formation after mild COVID-19. Study overall: TCR clusters showed largely donor specificity.

Researchers used 5'RACE with constant-segment primers to make TCR alpha and TCR beta cDNA libraries that carry sample barcodes and UMIs. TCRdb re-derived calls from the 5' RACE reads in MiXCR, one entry per CDR3 protein. The table lists about 560,000 distinct CDR3 sequences, 15% to 20% of them singletons. V gave up 6 bases and J gave up 12 bases, with 9 bases separating them. This CDR3 is built from 10 residues. This rearrangement joins TRBV12-3 or TRBV12-4 to TRBJ2-1; D is uncertain. Sequencing was carried out using PBMCs or a T cell subset sorted from them (not recorded which). This TCR was recovered from an adult woman who had mild COVID-19 (a few samples of this study predate the infection). Cell type and time point are not known. CDR3 nucleotides: TGTGCCAGCAGCCAAACGGGGCAGTTCTTC. This sequence encodes CASSQTGQFF.